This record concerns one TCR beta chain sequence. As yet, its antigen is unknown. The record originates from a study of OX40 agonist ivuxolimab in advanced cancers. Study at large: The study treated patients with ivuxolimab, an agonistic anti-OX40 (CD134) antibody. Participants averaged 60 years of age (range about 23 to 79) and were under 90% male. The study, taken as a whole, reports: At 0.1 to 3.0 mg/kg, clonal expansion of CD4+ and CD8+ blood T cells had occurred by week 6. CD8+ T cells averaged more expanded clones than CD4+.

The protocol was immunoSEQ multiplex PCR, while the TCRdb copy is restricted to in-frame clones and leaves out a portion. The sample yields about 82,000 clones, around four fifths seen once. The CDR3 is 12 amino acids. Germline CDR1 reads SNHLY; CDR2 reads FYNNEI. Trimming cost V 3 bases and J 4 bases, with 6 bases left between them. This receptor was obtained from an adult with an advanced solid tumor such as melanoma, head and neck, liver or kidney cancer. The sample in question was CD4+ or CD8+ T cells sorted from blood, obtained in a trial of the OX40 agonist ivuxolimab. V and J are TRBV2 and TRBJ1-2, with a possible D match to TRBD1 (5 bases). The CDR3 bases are TGTGCCAGCAGTGAGACAGCCTATGGCTACACCTTC. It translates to CASSETAYGYTF.